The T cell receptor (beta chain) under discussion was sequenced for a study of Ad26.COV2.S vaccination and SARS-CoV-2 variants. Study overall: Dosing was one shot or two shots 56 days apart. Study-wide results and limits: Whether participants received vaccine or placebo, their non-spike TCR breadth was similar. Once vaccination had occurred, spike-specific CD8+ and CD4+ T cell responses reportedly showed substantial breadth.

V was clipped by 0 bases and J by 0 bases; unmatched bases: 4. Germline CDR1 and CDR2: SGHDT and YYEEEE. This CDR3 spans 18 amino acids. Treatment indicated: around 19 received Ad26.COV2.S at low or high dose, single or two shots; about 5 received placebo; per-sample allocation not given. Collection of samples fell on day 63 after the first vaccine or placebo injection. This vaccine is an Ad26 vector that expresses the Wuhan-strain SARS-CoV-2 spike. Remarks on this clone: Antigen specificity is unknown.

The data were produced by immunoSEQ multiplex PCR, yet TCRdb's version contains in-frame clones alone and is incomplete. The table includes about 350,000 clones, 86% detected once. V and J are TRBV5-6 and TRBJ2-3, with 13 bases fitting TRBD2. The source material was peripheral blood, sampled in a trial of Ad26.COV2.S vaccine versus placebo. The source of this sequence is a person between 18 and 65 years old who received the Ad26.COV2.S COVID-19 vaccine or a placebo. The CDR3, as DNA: TGTGCCAGCAGCTTGGGGACTAGCGGGAGCGCCAGCACAGATACGCAGTATTTT. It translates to CASSLGTSGSASTDTQYF.